This T cell receptor beta chain was retrieved from a study of cytomegalovirus exposure and HLA in healthy donors. About this clone: Its specificity is unknown.

Primers included in the PCR were 60 Vbeta and 13 Jbeta primers. Profiled with immunoSEQ multiplex PCR; TCRdb holds only in-frame clones, not every one. This sample has approximately 140,000 clones; around 78% occur once, and the top ten carry around 6.6%. Regarding the study as a whole: A later analysis found TCR association rates differed by HLA locus, highest for DRB1 and lowest for HLA-C. The study listed approximately 160 cytomegalovirus-associated TCR beta chains. Most likely, a cluster of highly shared sequence variants arose as a sequencing artifact. Relative to the 666-donor mean, N-insertions were reportedly fewer in an Asian-associated ancestry cluster in a later analysis.

CDR1 and CDR2 (germline): SGHTA, FQGNSA. Trimming cost V 1 base and J 4 bases, with 8 bases left between them. This CDR3 contains 14 residues. The clonotype originates from a middle-aged woman in good health and CMV-seropositive. The sample was PBMCs. This chain uses TRBV7-2 with TRBJ1-3; D is unresolved. As DNA, the CDR3 is TGTGCCAGCAGCTTAGTTAGTTTCGGAAACACCATATATTTT. Amino acids: CASSLVSFGNTIYF.